The clone carrying this T cell receptor beta chain showed up many times. The target antigen is unknown. The sample belongs to a study of blood T cells in healthy people across ages. General study findings and limits: Long-lived and aged donors differed, with more naive CD4+ cells and higher diversity in the long-lived. Observed TCR beta diversity per million T cells went down as age went up. This fall followed a roughly linear course with age.

Trimming removed 0 bases from V and 0 bases from J; junction bases left unmatched: 7. CDR1 and CDR2 (germline): SGHDT, YYEEEE. CDR3 length: 17 amino acids. A sample-barcoded 5' primer and a J-beta primer mix were used in a second PCR of about 7 to 12 cycles. The template-switch adaptor, which had 12 random nucleotides, put a tag on each cDNA molecule. TCRdb redid the calling of the 5' RACE reads with MiXCR, one entry per CDR3 protein. The table records approximately 1,000,000 distinct CDR3 sequences, 40% to 55% of them present only once. The rearrangement links TRBV5-6 to TRBJ2-5; 8 nucleotides match TRBD2. This TCR was recovered from a woman aged 60-75 years in good health. Sequencing was done on a sample of blood. CDR3 bases: TGTGCCAGCAGCTTGGCCAGGGGTAGCGGGAACCAAGAGACCCAGTACTTC. Translated, it gives CASSLARGSGNQETQYF.